Below, 14 T cell receptor beta chains from the same sample are listed, as sequenced in a study of metastatic and nonmetastatic thyroid tumors. All patients were treatment-naive before thyroid surgery. TCRdb re-called clones from the PCR reads using MiXCR. The table has approximately 25,000 clones, about a quarter seen once. The source material was blood. Source of these receptors: a male donor with papillary thyroid cancer or a benign thyroid nodule (not recorded which). Some clones in this sample may be carry-over from other donors' samples.

This clone was detected many times. The chain joins TRBV15 to TRBJ2-1, with D possibly matching TRBD2 (5 bases). The germline V gene has CDR1 LNHNV and CDR2 YYDKDF (reference sequence). The CDR3 loop spans 14 amino acids. V was cut by 6 bases and J by 5 bases, with 14 bases left in between. The CDR3 sequence is CATSWRRTDNEQFF. The CDR3, as DNA: TGTGCCACCAGTTGGAGGAGGACGGACAATGAGCAGTTCTTC.

This rearrangement joins TRBV7-2 to TRBJ2-7; TRBD1 matches at 8 bases. The CDR3 runs 14 residues. Germline trimming cut 5 bases from V and 6 bases from J; bases unmatched to any gene: 9. Per the germline V gene, CDR1 is SGHTA and CDR2 is FQGNSA. The CDR3 here is CASSKSQGAGEQYF. In nucleotides, the CDR3 is TGTGCCAGCAGCAAATCCCAGGGGGCGGGCGAGCAGTACTTC.

The chain has TRBV6-1 and TRBJ2-7; 9 bases fit TRBD2. Germline V lookup: CDR1 MNHNS, CDR2 SASEGT. The CDR3 is 15 amino acids. V shed 7 bases and J 5 bases; nucleotides not matched to a gene: 12. The CDR3 bases are TGTGCCAGCATTGCTAGTAGCGGGAGTTCGAACGAGCAGTACTTC. Its protein is CASIASSGSSNEQYF.

This clone was seen at least ten times. CDR3 nucleotide sequence: TGTGCCACCAGTGACCCCCGGGGCCTACTGGGGGAGACCCAGTACTTC. Its protein product is CATSDPRGLLGETQYF. The chain combines TRBV24-1 with TRBJ2-5; D may correspond to TRBD1 or TRBD2 (5 bases each). The germline V gene has CDR1 KGHDR and CDR2 SFDVKD. Trimming stripped 4 bases from V and 5 bases from J, with 19 bases between. The CDR3 totals 16 residues.

This clone has ten or more counts. Being one base from a much bigger clone, this may be a read error. The chain carries TRBV7-6 and TRBJ2-7, with D unclear. Per the germline V gene, CDR1 is SGHVS and CDR2 is FNYEAQ. The CDR3 sequence is 11 residues long. Trimming removed 3 bases from V and 8 bases from J, with 8 bases in between. The CDR3 is CASSFGGKQYF. CDR3 in DNA: TGTGCCAGCAGCTTTGGTGGCAAGCAGTACTTC.

This clone was detected ten times or more. The chain carries TRBV12-3 or TRBV12-4 and TRBJ2-2; D call uncertain. Trimming left V 6 bases short and J 1 base short, with 9 bases between. This CDR3 has 14 amino acids. The CDR3 DNA is TGTGCCAGCAGCACTAACAGGAACACCGGGGAGCTGTTTTTT. It is translated as CASSTNRNTGELFF.

Regarding this clone: It is likely a read error, because the conserved phenylalanine at the end of the CDR3 is missing. This chain joins TRBV20-1 and TRBJ2-7; 7 nucleotides match TRBD1. The CDR3 loop spans 12 amino acids. V was pared by 6 bases and J by 3 bases, with 5 bases of the junction left unmatched. Germline V lookup: CDR1 DFQATT, CDR2 SNEGSKA (reference sequence). CDR3 sequence (DNA): TGCAGTGCCGTTGGGGACAGCTACGAGCAGTACCTC. This gives the protein CSAVGDSYEQYL.

The sample holds many counts of this clone. As DNA, the CDR3 is TGTGCCTGGAATAGGTACAATGAGCAGTTCTTC. This codes for CAWNRYNEQFF. The chain recombines TRBV30 with TRBJ2-1, with D unresolved. The germline gives CDR1 GTSNPN, CDR2 SVGIG (reference sequence). Trimming cost V 4 bases and J 4 bases, with 5 bases left between them. CDR3 length: 11 amino acids.

The table lists this clone with many counts. J is TRBJ1-3 and V is TRBV28; D is perhaps TRBD1 (5 bases). V lost 6 bases, J lost 0 bases, and 18 bases lay in between. There are 17 residues in the CDR3. Germline CDR1 and CDR2: MDHEN and SYDVKM. The CDR3 is CASSPGRFPSSGNTIYF. Here the CDR3 DNA reads TGTGCCAGCAGCCCGGGACGCTTCCCTAGCTCTGGAAACACCATATATTTT.

This clone rates as medium-sized. The rearrangement uses TRBV20-1 and TRBJ2-6, with D possibly being TRBD2 (6 bases). Germline CDR1 and CDR2: DFQATT and SNEGSKA (reference sequence). CDR3 length: 13 amino acids. CDR3 nucleotides: TGCAGCGCCCCGGGGGATGTGGCCAACGTCCTGACTTTC. Protein sequence: CSAPGDVANVLTF.

CDR3 in amino acids: CASSPGTGSNQPQHF. The CDR3, as DNA: TGCGCCAGCAGCCCGGGGACAGGTAGCAATCAGCCCCAGCATTTT. The V and J genes are TRBV5-1 and TRBJ1-5, with 8 positions matching TRBD1. The germline V gene encodes CDR1 SGHRS and CDR2 YFSETQ. The V segment lost 4 bases and the J segment 0 bases; nucleotides outside the gene matches: 3. This CDR3 spans 15 amino acids.

The rearrangement uses TRBV4-3 and TRBJ2-6; D unclear. Germline lookup yields CDR1 LGHNA and CDR2 YSLEER. CDR3 length equals 16 residues. The V end was cut by 1 base, the J end by 0 bases, with 7 bases between. The CDR3 DNA reads as TGCGCCAGCAGCCAAGGGGCAGTCTCTGGGGCCAACGTCCTGACTTTC. Residues: CASSQGAVSGANVLTF.

This clone was seen repeatedly, ten times or more. The V gene is TRBV7-2, the J gene TRBJ2-2; 9 nucleotides agree with TRBD2. V was pared by 3 bases and J by 6 bases, with 5 bases of the junction left unmatched. The CDR3 is made up of 15 amino acids. Germline V gives CDR1 SGHTA, CDR2 FQGNSA. The CDR3 DNA is TGTGCCAGCAGCTTTAGCGGGAGTGTGTCCGGGGAGCTGTTTTTT. This translates into CASSFSGSVSGELFF. Looking up the rest from reference TRBV7-2 and TRBJ2-2 gives the full variable domain: GAGVSQSPSNKVTEKGKDVELRCDPISGHTALYWYRQSLGQGLEFLIYFQGNSAPDKSGLPSDRFSAERTGGSVSTLTIQRTQQEDSAVYLCASSFSGSVSGELFFGEGSRLTVL.

This clone showed up just once. It is likely a read error, because the conserved phenylalanine at the end of the CDR3 is missing. The chain links TRBV5-1 to TRBJ2-3; no firm D call. Germline loops: CDR1 SGHRS, CDR2 YFSETQ. The CDR3 length is 18 residues. Trimming took off 0 bases at V and 0 bases at J, with 17 bases between the two ends. The CDR3 protein is CASSLGERVANSTDTQYI. The DNA of the CDR3 is TGCGCCAGCAGCTTGGGGGAAAGGGTTGCTAATAGCACAGATACGCAGTATATT.